This T cell receptor (beta chain) is from a study of blood T cell repertoires in COVID-19. Data came from immunoSEQ multiplex PCR; TCRdb stores just in-frame clones and leaves some out. The sample has around 250,000 clones, about 89% seen once; the top ten hold roughly 8.5%. The CDR3 covers 13 residues. Germline assignment: CDR1 MNHEY and CDR2 SVGAGI. V lost 2 bases and J 6 bases, leaving 8 bases between the germline ends. Sequencing input: peripheral blood. The chain recombines TRBV6-5 with TRBJ1-5, with a weak D call TRBD1 (5 bases). This clonotype was sampled from a man aged 35-49 years with active or convalescent COVID-19. The DNA for the CDR3 is TGTGCCAGCAGTTACGTGGGGGGTCAGCCCCAGCATTTT. Residues: CASSYVGGQPQHF.